This T cell receptor (beta chain) was recovered during a study of blood T cell repertoires in COVID-19. Produced via immunoSEQ multiplex PCR; TCRdb's table is partial and in-frame only. The repertoire includes 130,000 to 150,000 clones, 85% to 90% of them detected once, and 2.3% sits in the top ten. This clone is a singleton in its sample. CDR1 MGHDK and CDR2 SYGVNS come from the germline V gene. V gave up 8 bases and J gave up 7 bases; unmatched junction bases: 11. This CDR3 region has 14 residues. The TCR comes from a human donor in a cohort sampled during active COVID-19. The chain has TRBV25-1 and TRBJ2-5, with TRBD2 identical over 9 bases. Sequencing input: peripheral blood. The CDR3 nucleotides read TGTGCCAGCCAGCAGCCTAGCGGGGCCCGGACCCAGTACTTC. Its translation: CASQQPSGARTQYF.